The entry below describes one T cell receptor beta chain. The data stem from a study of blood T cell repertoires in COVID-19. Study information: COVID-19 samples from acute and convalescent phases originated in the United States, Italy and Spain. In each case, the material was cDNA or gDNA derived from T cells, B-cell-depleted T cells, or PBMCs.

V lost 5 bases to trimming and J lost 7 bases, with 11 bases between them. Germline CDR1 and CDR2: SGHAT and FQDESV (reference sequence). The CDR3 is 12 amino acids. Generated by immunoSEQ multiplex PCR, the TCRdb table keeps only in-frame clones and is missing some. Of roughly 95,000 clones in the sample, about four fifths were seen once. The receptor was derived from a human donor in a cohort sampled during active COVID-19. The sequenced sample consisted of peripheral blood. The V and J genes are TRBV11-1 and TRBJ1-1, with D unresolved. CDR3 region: CASSPSQVEAFF. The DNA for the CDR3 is TGTGCCAGCAGCCCTTCCCAGGTTGAAGCTTTCTTT.